This entry is about one T cell receptor (beta chain). Its antigen is unknown. The data originate from a study of beta chain features in type 1 diabetes. Study-wide background: Age, gender and cell yields were alike across patients and healthy donors. Study conclusions and caveats: The similarity of naive, central memory and Treg TCRB repertoires appeared greater among patients than among healthy donors. Type 1 diabetes patients showed a moderate but significant shortening of TCRB CDR3s in all four CD4+ subsets. A possible short-template PCR bias applies equally to patients and controls.

The authors reverse transcribed all of the isolated RNA, so sequencing captured expressed TCRB transcripts. Profiled with immunoSEQ multiplex PCR; TCRdb holds only in-frame clones, not every one. This sample has around 53,000 clones, with about three fifths found just once. The receptor's source is a woman in her twenties or thirties with type 1 diabetes. Sequenced sample: stem cell memory CD4+ T cells from blood.

The CDR3 sequence: CASSANSYNEQFF. The CDR3 coding sequence is TGTGCCAGCAGCGCGAATAGTTACAATGAGCAGTTCTTC. The V and J genes are TRBV7-2 and TRBJ2-1; D gene ambiguous. Trimming removed 5 bases from V and 4 bases from J, with 9 bases in between. This CDR3 has 13 amino acids. The germline gives CDR1 SGHTA, CDR2 FQGNSA.